This is a list of T cell receptor beta chains from one sample in a study of glioma-infiltrating T cells after dendritic cell vaccination. Sequencing used immunoSEQ multiplex PCR; TCRdb keeps in-frame clones, though not all of them. The sample consists of about 50,000 clones, 85% of them appearing once. Material: blood, obtained after dendritic cell vaccination. Source of these receptors: a human donor with glioblastoma. The CDR3 runs from the conserved cysteine through the conserved F or W. The order of the fields is CDR3 DNA, CDR3 protein, J gene, CDR3 length, clone size, V gene, D gene. D genes are given only for firm matches. Only part of the rows carry a size: once, few, many, or a class if the clone is expanded.

CDR3 DNA: TGTGCCAGCTCACCCACGAGACAGGGAGGCACTGAAGCTTTCTTT
CDR3 protein: CASSPTRQGGTEAFF
J gene: TRBJ1-1
CDR3 length: 15
clone size: NA
V gene: TRBV18
D gene: TRBD1

CDR3 DNA: TGTGCCAGCAGCTCGATAAGCGGGACAGGGGAAGATGAGCAGTTCTTC
CDR3 protein: CASSSISGTGEDEQFF
J gene: TRBJ2-1
CDR3 length: 16
clone size: NA
V gene: TRBV7-3
D gene: TRBD1

CDR3 DNA: TGTGCCAGCAGCTTAGATAGAACCTACGAGCAGTACTTC
CDR3 protein: CASSLDRTYEQYF
J gene: TRBJ2-7
CDR3 length: 13
clone size: once
V gene: TRBV11-2
D gene: NA

CDR3 DNA: TGTGCCAGCAGCACCAACCGACAGGAAGCTTTCTTT
CDR3 protein: CASSTNRQEAFF
J gene: TRBJ1-1
CDR3 length: 12
clone size: NA
V gene: TRBV11-1
D gene: NA

CDR3 DNA: TGCGCCAGCAGCCAAGATCGGCAGGGGAACACTGAAGCTTTCTTT
CDR3 protein: CASSQDRQGNTEAFF
J gene: TRBJ1-1
CDR3 length: 15
clone size: NA
V gene: TRBV4-3
D gene: NA

CDR3 DNA: TGTGCCAGCAGCTCCGCCGGAGCGAGTGACTACAATGAGCAGTTCTTC
CDR3 protein: CASSSAGASDYNEQFF
J gene: TRBJ2-1
CDR3 length: 16
clone size: NA
V gene: TRBV28
D gene: NA

CDR3 DNA: TGTGCCAGCGTGGAACTAGCGGAATACCAAGAGACCCAGTACTTC
CDR3 protein: CASVELAEYQETQYF
J gene: TRBJ2-5
CDR3 length: 15
clone size: NA
V gene: TRBV4-2
D gene: TRBD2

CDR3 DNA: TGTGCCAGCAGCTTAGCGAGTAGCGGGGGGGGACGATTCACAGATACGCAGTATTTT
CDR3 protein: CASSLASSGGGRFTDTQYF
J gene: TRBJ2-3
CDR3 length: 19
clone size: NA
V gene: TRBV7-6
D gene: TRBD2

CDR3 DNA: TGTGCCAGCAGCAGCCCCAGATCGATCGGCCCCGGGACAGGCAGCAATCAGCCCCAGCATTTT
CDR3 protein: CASSSPRSIGPGTGSNQPQHF
J gene: TRBJ1-5
CDR3 length: 21
clone size: once
V gene: TRBV2
D gene: TRBD1

CDR3 DNA: TGTGCCAGCAGCTTAGCGGAGGGGCCCGCAGGGACCCAGTACTTC
CDR3 protein: CASSLAEGPAGTQYF
J gene: TRBJ2-5
CDR3 length: 15
clone size: NA
V gene: TRBV7-2
D gene: NA

CDR3 DNA: TGTGCCAGCAGTTTGGGACAGGGCTTAAGGGGGACCCAGTACTTC
CDR3 protein: CASSLGQGLRGTQYF
J gene: TRBJ2-5
CDR3 length: 15
clone size: NA
V gene: TRBV6-5
D gene: TRBD1

CDR3 DNA: TGTGCCAGCAGCCCACGGACAGGCCAGGAGACCCAGTACTTC
CDR3 protein: CASSPRTGQETQYF
J gene: TRBJ2-5
CDR3 length: 14
clone size: NA
V gene: TRBV7-9
D gene: TRBD1

CDR3 DNA: TGTGCCAGTAGTCGAGGGATTACGTTCGGCTACACCTTC
CDR3 protein: CASSRGITFGYTF
J gene: TRBJ1-2
CDR3 length: 13
clone size: NA
V gene: TRBV19
D gene: NA

CDR3 DNA: TGTGCCATCAGTGAGAGGAGCGGGGGGAGGTACGAGCAGTACTTC
CDR3 protein: CAISERSGGRYEQYF
J gene: TRBJ2-7
CDR3 length: 15
clone size: NA
V gene: TRBV10-3
D gene: TRBD2

CDR3 DNA: TGTGCCAGCAGCTTCCTCGACTTATCCGGGGAGCTGTTTTTT
CDR3 protein: CASSFLDLSGELFF
J gene: TRBJ2-2
CDR3 length: 14
clone size: NA
V gene: TRBV5-5
D gene: NA

CDR3 DNA: TGCGCCAGCAGTGTTGAAGGGGGCTTTGGGGGAAACACCATATATTTT
CDR3 protein: CASSVEGGFGGNTIYF
J gene: TRBJ1-3
CDR3 length: 16
clone size: NA
V gene: TRBV5-1
D gene: TRBD1

CDR3 DNA: TGCGCCAGCAGCCAACGGGTCCGGGGGACTGAAGCTTTCTTT
CDR3 protein: CASSQRVRGTEAFF
J gene: TRBJ1-1
CDR3 length: 14
clone size: NA
V gene: TRBV4-3
D gene: NA

CDR3 DNA: TGTGCCAGCAGTTCGACAGGGGGATTTCCGTACGAGCAGTACTTC
CDR3 protein: CASSSTGGFPYEQYF
J gene: TRBJ2-7
CDR3 length: 15
clone size: NA
V gene: TRBV28
D gene: TRBD1

CDR3 DNA: TGTGCCAGCTCACCACCTACTAGCGGGGAGAGAAACATTCAGTACTTC
CDR3 protein: CASSPPTSGERNIQYF
J gene: TRBJ2-4
CDR3 length: 16
clone size: once
V gene: TRBV18
D gene: TRBD2

CDR3 DNA: TGTGCCTGGGGGAAGGGGGAGAACACTGAAGCTTTCTTT
CDR3 protein: CAWGKGENTEAFF
J gene: TRBJ1-1
CDR3 length: 13
clone size: NA
V gene: TRBV30
D gene: NA

CDR3 DNA: TGTGCCAGCAGTTCTTACACTGAAGCTTTCTTT
CDR3 protein: CASSSYTEAFF
J gene: TRBJ1-1
CDR3 length: 11
clone size: NA
V gene: TRBV6-1
D gene: NA

CDR3 DNA: TGTGCCAGCAGCTTTACCGGGACAGGGACCTCTGGGGCCAACGTCCTGACTTTC
CDR3 protein: CASSFTGTGTSGANVLTF
J gene: TRBJ2-6
CDR3 length: 18
clone size: few
V gene: TRBV7-2
D gene: TRBD1

CDR3 DNA: TGTGCCAGTACTTCTAGCGGGGGCTACGAGCAGTACTTC
CDR3 protein: CASTSSGGYEQYF
J gene: TRBJ2-7
CDR3 length: 13
clone size: once
V gene: TRBV19
D gene: TRBD2